Following are 30 T cell receptor beta chains from one sample sequenced in a study of blood T cell repertoires in COVID-19. Sequencing was performed with immunoSEQ multiplex PCR; in TCRdb, only in-frame clones are kept and a portion is missing. The top ten clones hold 7% to 7.5% of a sample with some 50,000 clones, around 82% of them seen once. The source material was peripheral blood. All receptors derive from a man aged 40-55 years with acute or convalescent COVID-19.

This clone was detected a few times. The rearrangement links TRBV5-1 to TRBJ2-4, with 8 positions matching TRBD1. The CDR3 sequence is 15 residues long. Germline trimming cut 4 bases from V and 8 bases from J; bases unmatched to any gene: 11. Germline assignment: CDR1 SGHRS and CDR2 YFSETQ. CDR3 sequence reads: CASSLGQAAGDIQYF. For the CDR3, the DNA is TGCGCCAGCAGCCTGGGACAGGCCGCCGGGGACATTCAGTACTTC.

The sample holds a few counts of this clone. The chain has TRBV3-1 (or the pseudogene TRBV3-2) and TRBJ2-2; D possibly corresponds to TRBD1 (5 bases). V lost 4 bases and J 7 bases, leaving 10 bases between the germline ends. The CDR3 spans 13 residues. Germline V gene data show CDR1 as LGHDT and CDR2 as YNNKEL (reference sequence). CDR3 protein: CASSLRQIGELFF. The CDR3, as DNA: TGTGCCAGCAGCCTCCGACAGATCGGGGAGCTGTTTTTT.

The chain recombines TRBV12-3 or TRBV12-4 with TRBJ1-5, with 8 bases matching TRBD1. CDR3 length: 13 amino acids. With 7 bases clipped from V and 6 bases from J, the junction kept 5 bases outside the gene matches. In nucleotides, the CDR3 is TGTGCCAGCACGGACAGGGCGGGTCAGCCCCAGCATTTT. Protein: CASTDRAGQPQHF.

The V and J genes are TRBV6-1 and TRBJ1-6; D gene ambiguous. Germline-derived CDR1 and CDR2 are MNHNS and SASEGT. Trimming pared 2 bases from V and 6 bases from J, leaving 8 bases between. The CDR3 loop spans 14 amino acids. This CDR3 reads CASSETGLNSPLHF. CDR3 in DNA: TGTGCCAGCAGTGAAACCGGACTTAATTCACCCCTCCACTTT.

The rearrangement uses TRBV6-5 and TRBJ1-2; tentative D call: TRBD1 (5 bases). Trimming removed 7 bases from V and 2 bases from J, with 14 bases in between. The CDR3 is 14 residues long. Germline-derived CDR1 and CDR2 are MNHEY and SVGAGI. The CDR3 loop reads CASNQRQNNYGYTF. The CDR3 coding sequence is TGTGCCAGCAACCAGCGACAGAACAACTATGGCTACACCTTC.

This clone was seen only a few times. The CDR3 loop reads CATSDLQRGGGEEQFF. As DNA, the CDR3 is TGTGCCACCAGTGATCTGCAACGGGGGGGAGGGGAAGAGCAGTTCTTC. This rearrangement joins TRBV24-1 to TRBJ2-1; the match to TRBD2 covers 8 bases. The germline gives CDR1 KGHDR, CDR2 SFDVKD. The V gene end was trimmed by 3 bases and the J gene end by 10 bases; junction bases not matched to a gene: 13. This CDR3 region has 16 residues.

The chain employs TRBV7-2 and TRBJ1-2; D is unclear. Trimming cost V 1 base and J 6 bases, with 12 bases left between them. The CDR3 has 14 amino acids. Germline CDR1 and CDR2: SGHTA and FQGNSA. The CDR3 loop is CASSLESRLNGYTF. CDR3 nucleotides: TGTGCCAGCAGCTTAGAGTCCAGGTTGAATGGCTACACCTTC.

This sequence joins TRBV19 and TRBJ2-2, with a weak D call TRBD1 (6 bases). Germline assignment: CDR1 LNHDA and CDR2 SQIVND (reference sequence). The CDR3 has 13 residues. V lost 7 bases, J lost 1 base, and 7 bases lay in between. The CDR3 region has the DNA TGTGCCAGTACGACAGGGAACACCGGGGAGCTGTTTTTT. It is translated as CASTTGNTGELFF.

The chain joins TRBV10-3 to TRBJ1-2; 8 bases match TRBD1. The germline gives CDR1 ENHRY, CDR2 SYGVKD. J gave up 6 bases and V 4 bases, and 4 bases lay outside the gene matches. CDR3 size: 13 residues. The DNA of the CDR3 is TGTGCCATCAGTGCGACAGGGGAGAATGGCTACACCTTC. It encodes CAISATGENGYTF.

This chain connects TRBV19 to TRBJ1-3; 9 bases agree with TRBD1. V lost 9 bases to trimming and J lost 0 bases; unmatched junction nucleotides: 15. CDR3 length equals 18 residues. The germline CDR1 and CDR2 sequences are LNHDA and SQIVND (reference sequence). The CDR3 protein is CARADAIGTGSSGNTIYF. CDR3 sequence (DNA): TGTGCCAGGGCCGACGCAATTGGGACAGGGAGCTCTGGAAACACCATATATTTT.

The chain recombines TRBV6-6 with TRBJ1-2; 9 positions match TRBD1. Germline V CDR1 and CDR2: MNHNY, SVGAGI (reference sequence). V lost 2 bases, J lost 8 bases, and 6 bases stayed unmatched. The CDR3 covers 14 residues. The CDR3 protein is CASSYPGQGLGYTF. CDR3 DNA: TGTGCCAGCAGTTACCCGGGACAGGGTTTGGGCTACACCTTC.

This clone came up a few times. The chain combines TRBV10-1 with TRBJ2-7; possibly TRBD2 for D (6 bases). CDR1 and CDR2 from the germline V gene are WNHNN and SYGVQD (reference sequence). V was pared by 6 bases and J by 1 base, with 25 bases between. The CDR3 extends over 18 amino acids. CDR3 protein: CASRGRVECGAKSYEQYF. The CDR3 DNA follows: TGCGCCAGCAGAGGTAGGGTGGAGTGCGGGGCGAAGTCCTACGAGCAGTACTTC.

This clone was picked up one time. The chain links TRBV2 to TRBJ2-5; D gene unclear. V was clipped by 4 bases and J by 7 bases, with 16 bases between them. CDR1 and CDR2 (germline): SNHLY, FYNNEI. The CDR3 length is 14 residues. CDR3 sequence reads: CASSGPILSGTQYF. In nucleotides, the CDR3 is TGTGCCAGCAGTGGTCCGATTTTGAGTGGGACCCAGTACTTC. The whole variable domain, filled in from reference TRBV2 and TRBJ2-5, reads EPEVTQTPSHQVTQMGQEVILRCVPISNHLYFYWYRQILGQKVEFLVSFYNNEISEKSEIFDDQFSVERPDGSNFTLKIRSTKLEDSAMYFCASSGPILSGTQYFGPGTRLLVL.

The chain couples TRBV6-5 to TRBJ2-2; 8 bases agree with TRBD1. Losses at the gene ends were 7 bases for V and 4 bases for J; bases not matched to a gene: 8. The CDR3 extends over 15 amino acids. Germline CDR1 MNHEY, CDR2 SVGAGI. CDR3 DNA: TGTGCCAGCAACCCAGGGGGCTTAGGCACCGGGGAGCTGTTTTTT. It is translated as CASNPGGLGTGELFF.

The rearrangement uses TRBV5-1 and TRBJ2-3, with 7 bases that match TRBD2. This CDR3 spans 15 amino acids. Germline V lookup: CDR1 SGHRS, CDR2 YFSETQ. V shed 0 bases and J 4 bases; nucleotides not matched to a gene: 5. CDR3 in DNA: TGCGCCAGCAGCTTGGAGGCGGGGGAGGCAGATACGCAGTATTTT. Amino acid sequence: CASSLEAGEADTQYF.

This sequence joins TRBV2 and TRBJ2-7, with a possible D match to TRBD2 (6 bases). CDR3 length equals 14 residues. Trimming took 4 bases from V and 0 from J, leaving 10 bases between them. Looked up from germline, CDR1 is SNHLY and CDR2 is FYNNEI. CDR3 DNA sequence: TGTGCCAGCAGTGTTCAACTAGCCTCCTACGAGCAGTACTTC. Protein sequence: CASSVQLASYEQYF.

Relative to its sample, this clone is medium-sized (0.01 to 0.1%). V usage is TRBV6-4 and J usage is TRBJ2-2; 8 positions agree with TRBD1. The V gene end was trimmed by 4 bases and the J gene end by 1 base; junction bases not matched to a gene: 2. The CDR3 is 15 amino acids. The V gene's germline CDR1 is MRHNA and CDR2 SNTAGT. CDR3 nucleotide sequence: TGTGCCAGCAGTGTAACAGGGGGGAACACCGGGGAGCTGTTTTTT. As protein: CASSVTGGNTGELFF.

The V gene is TRBV29-1, the J gene TRBJ2-5; TRBD1 might be the D (5 bases). CDR1 is SQVTM, CDR2 ANQGSEA, per germline. The germline V and J ends were trimmed by 5 bases and 5 bases, with 12 bases remaining between them. The CDR3 runs 12 residues. The CDR3 DNA sequence: TGCAGCGTTCAGGGTAGTAGGGAGACCCAGTACTTC. Its translation: CSVQGSRETQYF. Looking up the rest from reference TRBV29-1 and TRBJ2-5 gives the full variable domain: SAVISQKPSRDICQRGTSLTIQCQVDSQVTMMFWYRQQPGQSLTLIATANQGSEATYESGFVIDKFPISRPNLTFSTLTVSNMSPEDSSIYLCSVQGSRETQYFGPGTRLLVL.

This sequence joins TRBV7-3 and TRBJ2-3; the match to TRBD2 covers 8 bases. CDR3 length equals 14 residues. V trimming: 3 bases; J trimming: 5 bases; junction bases outside the gene matches: 4. Germline V gene data show CDR1 as SGHTA and CDR2 as FQGTGA. The CDR3 protein is CASSFRGGIDTQYF. The CDR3 DNA reads TGTGCCAGCAGCTTCCGGGGGGGTATAGATACGCAGTATTTT.

The genes are TRBV6-1 and TRBJ1-5; TRBD1 matches at 7 bases. J was trimmed by 7 bases and V by 0 bases; bases with no gene match: 15. CDR3 length: 18 residues. CDR1 and CDR2 from the germline V gene are MNHNS and SASEGT. The CDR3 protein is CASSEALGTAWTGQPQHF. Written as DNA, the CDR3 is TGTGCCAGCAGTGAAGCTTTAGGGACGGCTTGGACAGGACAGCCCCAGCATTTT.

The rearrangement links TRBV27 to TRBJ2-4; maybe TRBD1 (5 bases). Looked up from germline, CDR1 is MNHEY and CDR2 is SMNVEV (reference sequence). V was trimmed by 4 bases and J by 6 bases, leaving 16 bases between them. The CDR3 length is 15 residues. This chain's CDR3 is CASSSGSPTVNIQYF. The DNA for the CDR3 is TGTGCCAGCAGTTCAGGGTCCCCAACAGTAAACATTCAGTACTTC.

This chain uses TRBV5-1 with TRBJ1-2; 8 nucleotides align to TRBD1. Germline values: CDR1 SGHRS, CDR2 YFSETQ. This CDR3 contains 15 residues. Losses at the gene ends were 4 bases for V and 2 bases for J; bases not matched to a gene: 7. The CDR3 region has the DNA TGCGCCAGCAGCCCCGGACAGGGAGTGAACTATGGCTACACCTTC. Protein sequence: CASSPGQGVNYGYTF. Filled out from reference TRBV5-1 and TRBJ1-2, the complete variable domain reads KAGVTQTPRYLIKTRGQQVTLSCSPISGHRSVSWYQQTPGQGLQFLFEYFSETQRNKGNFPGRFSGRQFSNSRSEMNVSTLELGDSALYLCASSPGQGVNYGYTFGSGTRLTVV.

V is TRBV5-1 and J is TRBJ2-7; D is unclear. Germline assignment: CDR1 SGHRS and CDR2 YFSETQ. V lost 4 bases, J lost 3 bases, and 14 bases lay in between. This CDR3 spans 14 amino acids. The CDR3, as DNA: TGCGCCAGCAGCCCCTGGTCGGAGAACTACGAGCAGTACTTC. Translating it yields CASSPWSENYEQYF.

V gene TRBV5-1 combines with J gene TRBJ2-3, with 11 bases lining up with TRBD1. V dropped 2 bases and J dropped 3; count of bases not matched to a gene: 8. CDR1 is SGHRS, CDR2 YFSETQ, per germline. This CDR3 comprises 17 residues. CDR3 amino acids: CASSFWTGGWETDTQYF. For the CDR3, the DNA is TGCGCCAGCAGCTTTTGGACAGGGGGCTGGGAGACAGATACGCAGTATTTT.

The V gene is TRBV2, the J gene TRBJ1-1; TRBD1 might be the D (6 bases). The germline CDR1 and CDR2 sequences are SNHLY and FYNNEI. V gave up 6 bases and J gave up 7 bases, with 15 bases separating them. The CDR3 sequence is 13 residues long. The CDR3: CASSMGAGGEAFF. Written as DNA, the CDR3 is TGTGCCAGCAGCATGGGGGCCGGAGGTGAAGCTTTCTTT.

CDR3 bases: TGTGCCAGCAGCTTCAGGGGAAACATTCAGTACTTC. Protein sequence: CASSFRGNIQYF. The chain has TRBV5-6 and TRBJ2-4, with a weak D call TRBD1 (6 bases). V lost 2 bases to trimming and J lost 6 bases, with 6 bases between them. The CDR3 totals 12 residues. The germline CDR1 and CDR2 sequences are SGHDT and YYEEEE.

This CDR3 is CASSLGYSSYEQYF. The CDR3, as DNA: TGTGCCAGCAGCTTAGGTTACAGCTCCTACGAGCAGTACTTC. The chain recombines TRBV7-2 with TRBJ2-7; no definite D call. The CDR3 runs 14 residues. Trimming shortened V by 1 base and J by 0 bases, and 7 bases separated the two germline ends. The germline gives CDR1 SGHTA, CDR2 FQGNSA.

This rearrangement joins TRBV4-3 to TRBJ1-2, with 8 bases that match TRBD1. CDR1 and CDR2 (germline): LGHNA, YSLEER. V was clipped by 2 bases and J by 8 bases; unmatched bases: 7. The CDR3 contains 14 residues. This CDR3 reads CASSQSSGTGGYTF. The CDR3 coding sequence is TGCGCCAGCAGCCAATCCTCCGGGACAGGAGGCTACACCTTC.

The chain links TRBV15 to TRBJ1-6, with 7 bases identical to TRBD1. The V segment lost 1 base and the J segment 12 bases; nucleotides outside the gene matches: 9. The CDR3 extends over 15 amino acids. Germline V gene data show CDR1 as LNHNV and CDR2 as YYDKDF (reference sequence). The CDR3 loop reads CATSRGRDRARPLHF. The CDR3 bases are TGTGCCACCAGCAGAGGTCGAGACAGGGCCAGACCCCTCCACTTT.

V and J are TRBV6-5 and TRBJ1-6; D is perhaps TRBD1 (6 bases). Germline CDR1 and CDR2: MNHEY and SVGAGI. This CDR3 is built from 15 residues. The V end lost 1 base, the J end lost 9 bases, and 13 bases lay between the germline ends. The CDR3: CASSYYGGLRSPLHF. CDR3 bases: TGTGCCAGCAGTTACTACGGGGGGCTTCGTTCACCCCTCCACTTT.